The sequence of this TCR beta chain was determined in a study of blood T cell repertoires in COVID-19. Turning to the study itself: The United States, Italy and Spain provided the acute and convalescent COVID-19 samples. T cells, B-cell-depleted T cells, or PBMCs supplied cDNA or gDNA.

In the original workflow: By means of reference gene primer amplification, nucleated cell counts were estimated. Assay used: immunoSEQ multiplex PCR; TCRdb lists only in-frame clones, some missing. V, J and clone size reflect that table, while D and trimming were determined from the DNA. The table includes some 200,000 clones, 80% detected once. The CDR3 has 15 residues. Germline V gives CDR1 SNHLY, CDR2 FYNNEI. V trimming: 7 bases; J trimming: 5 bases; junction bases outside the gene matches: 8. V usage is TRBV2 and J usage is TRBJ1-2, with 12 bases fitting TRBD1. The sequence was collected from a woman in her 70s with acute or convalescent COVID-19. Sequenced material: peripheral blood. CDR3 bases: TGTGCCAGCACCGGGACAGGGGGCCTTCCTTATGGCTACACCTTC. It yields the protein CASTGTGGLPYGYTF.